The entry below describes one TCR beta chain. The V end was cut by 4 bases, the J end by 1 base, with 10 bases between. The CDR3 has 14 amino acids. The germline V gene has CDR1 KGHSY and CDR2 FQNENV. This sample is part of a study of blood T cell repertoires in COVID-19. Overall study: COVID-19 samples collected from the United States, Italy and Spain covered acute and convalescent phases.

The table came from immunoSEQ multiplex PCR; TCRdb's copy has only in-frame clones and leaves some out. The sample lists some 97,000 clones, around 81% occurring once. The V call is TRBV16, the J call TRBJ1-1; unclear D gene. The specimen was peripheral blood. This TCR derives from a man between 50 and 59 years old with active or convalescent COVID-19. This CDR3 is CASSLLSGNTEAFF. The CDR3, as DNA: TGTGCCAGCAGCCTCCTGTCGGGGAACACTGAAGCTTTCTTT. Full variable domain (remainder filled in from reference TRBV16 and TRBJ1-1): GEEVAQTPKHLVRGEGQKAKLYCAPIKGHSYVFWYQQVLKNEFKFLISFQNENVFDETGMPKERFSAKCLPNSPCSLEIQATKLEDSAVYFCASSLLSGNTEAFFGQGTRLTVV.